The 11 T cell receptor beta chains listed next were all sequenced from one sample in a study of T cell changes during pregnancy in multiple sclerosis. Produced via immunoSEQ multiplex PCR; TCRdb's table is partial and in-frame only. The sample has about 50,000 clones, approximately 94% seen once. The source material was CD4+ T cells from peripheral blood mononuclear cells, sampled in the third trimester of pregnancy. The receptor source for this set is a female donor with multiple sclerosis, enrolled in a pregnancy study.

In its sample, this clone was seen once. The chain recombines TRBV11-2 with TRBJ1-2; TRBD1 matches 7 bases. CDR1 SGHAT and CDR2 FQNNGV come from the germline V gene. V gave up 4 bases and J gave up 4 bases; unmatched junction bases: 3. The CDR3 spans 13 residues. The CDR3 DNA sequence: TGTGCCAGCAGCTCAGACAGGGTCTATGGCTACACCTTC. It codes for CASSSDRVYGYTF.

The chain carries TRBV7-9 and TRBJ1-4, with D possibly being TRBD1 (6 bases). Trimming left V 1 base short and J 5 bases short, with 11 bases between. Germline values: CDR1 SEHNR, CDR2 FQNEAQ (reference sequence). The CDR3 runs to 15 residues. The CDR3 DNA is TGTGCCAGCAGCTTAGGGGACACTCTAAATGAAAAACTGTTTTTT. Translated, it gives CASSLGDTLNEKLFF.

V is TRBV7-2 and J is TRBJ2-1; D is uncertain. The CDR3 sequence is 17 residues long. V dropped 0 bases and J dropped 4 bases, with 16 bases sitting between them. Germline V CDR1 and CDR2: SGHTA, FQGNSA. CDR3: CASSLARATAGYNEQFF. CDR3 nucleotides: TGTGCCAGCAGCTTAGCGCGAGCAACCGCCGGGTACAATGAGCAGTTCTTC.

The chain couples TRBV5-1 to TRBJ2-3; 9 bases line up with TRBD1. J was trimmed by 5 bases and V by 4 bases; bases with no gene match: 5. CDR1 and CDR2 (germline): SGHRS, YFSETQ. The CDR3 extends over 14 amino acids. Here the CDR3 reads CASSSRDREDTQYF. The CDR3 region has the DNA TGCGCCAGCAGCAGCCGGGACAGGGAAGATACGCAGTATTTT.

The V gene is TRBV7-6, the J gene TRBJ2-5; TRBD2 matches at 10 bases. Germline V gene data show CDR1 as SGHVS and CDR2 as FNYEAQ. This CDR3 comprises 15 residues. V was pared by 5 bases and J by 0 bases, with 3 bases of the junction left unmatched. The CDR3 region has the DNA TGTGCCAGCAGCCGAGCGGGGGGGTACCAAGAGACCCAGTACTTC. The encoded protein is CASSRAGGYQETQYF.

A single count supports this clone. V is TRBV30 and J is TRBJ2-5; D is unclear. Germline V CDR1 and CDR2: GTSNPN, SVGIG (reference sequence). The V end was cut by 3 bases, the J end by 5 bases, with 10 bases between. CDR3 length: 12 amino acids. Here the CDR3 DNA reads TGTGCCTGGAGCGAATCGAGCGAGACCCAGTACTTC. It encodes CAWSESSETQYF.

The genes are TRBV18 and TRBJ2-7; tentatively, D is TRBD1 (5 bases). V was cut by 0 bases and J by 2 bases, with 20 bases left in between. The CDR3 is made up of 18 amino acids. Germline CDR1 KGHSH, CDR2 LQKENI. The CDR3 reads CASSPPDTWTTIPYEQYF. CDR3 bases: TGTGCCAGCTCACCACCGGACACCTGGACCACTATTCCCTACGAGCAGTACTTC. Full variable domain (remainder filled in from reference TRBV18 and TRBJ2-7): NAGVMQNPRHLVRRRGQEARLRCSPMKGHSHVYWYRQLPEEGLKFMVYLQKENIIDESGMPKERFSAEFPKEGPSILRIQQVVRGDSAAYFCASSPPDTWTTIPYEQYFGPGTRLTVT.

This clone has only one observation. The chain couples TRBV7-2 to TRBJ1-2; no clear D gene. The CDR3 covers 15 residues. Germline CDR1 reads SGHTA; CDR2 reads FQGNSA. V dropped 0 bases and J dropped 8 bases, with 16 bases sitting between them. In nucleotides, the CDR3 is TGTGCCAGCAGCTTAGCAAGTTCGGGTATTTACGGCTACACCTTC. Its protein is CASSLASSGIYGYTF. Full variable domain (remainder filled in from reference TRBV7-2 and TRBJ1-2): GAGVSQSPSNKVTEKGKDVELRCDPISGHTALYWYRQSLGQGLEFLIYFQGNSAPDKSGLPSDRFSAERTGGSVSTLTIQRTQQEDSAVYLCASSLASSGIYGYTFGSGTRLTVV.

This CDR3 is CASSARQGTEAFF. CDR3 coding DNA: TGTGCCAGCAGTGCCCGACAGGGCACTGAAGCTTTCTTT. The rearrangement links TRBV2 to TRBJ1-1, with 7 bases fitting TRBD1. J lost 4 bases, V lost 4 bases, and 3 bases had no gene match. CDR1 and CDR2 from the germline V gene are SNHLY and FYNNEI. CDR3 size: 13 residues.

The chain combines TRBV18 with TRBJ2-2; the D gene is possibly TRBD2 (6 bases). Per the germline V gene, CDR1 is KGHSH and CDR2 is LQKENI. This CDR3 has 14 residues. V was clipped by 2 bases and J by 5 bases, with 9 bases between them. As DNA, the CDR3 is TGTGCCAGCTCACCAGGGAGCGGGACCGGGGAGCTGTTTTTT. Encoded protein: CASSPGSGTGELFF.

The chain links TRBV5-3 to TRBJ1-4, with 9 bases identical to TRBD1. TRBV5-3 is given ORF status, its function remaining uncertain. With 4 bases clipped from V and 8 bases from J, the junction kept 18 bases outside the gene matches. This CDR3 is 18 amino acids long. This chain's CDR3 is CARSLPPGTGRFGEKLFF. The DNA of the CDR3 is TGTGCCAGAAGCCTTCCTCCGGGGACAGGGCGGTTTGGGGAAAAACTGTTTTTT.